This entry features one T cell receptor (beta chain) sequence. What it binds is not known. CD4+CD45RO+CD25- cells were isolated as memory CD4+ T cells. Germline-derived CDR1 and CDR2 are DFQATT and SNEGSKA (reference sequence). CDR3 length: 18 residues. J was trimmed by 6 bases and V by 6 bases; bases with no gene match: 23. Points from the study as a whole: Tumor Treg TCRs overlapped most with tumor naive CD4+ cells. In terms of TCR gene usage, tumor memory CD4+ T cells clustered together with blood and lymph node memory CD4+ cells, as well as with lymph node naive CD4+ cells.

Full-length variable regions came from constant-region reverse primers plus semi-nested Nested Universal Primer A PCR. MiXCR was run by TCRdb on the 5' RACE reads, yielding one entry per CDR3 protein. The sample lists roughly 6,000 distinct CDR3 sequences; 30% to 40% were seen once. The genes are TRBV20-1 and TRBJ2-3; 8 nucleotides agree with TRBD2. This TCR was recovered from a female donor with breast cancer. Sequences were obtained from memory CD4+ T cells sorted from a lymph node. Specified subset: memory CD4+ T cells, CD4+CD45RO+CD25-. CDR3 loop: CSAISRSGGGSDRDTQYF. CDR3 bases: TGCAGTGCAATTAGCAGGAGCGGGGGCGGCTCCGACCGGGATACGCAGTATTTT.